The rows below give T cell receptor beta chains drawn from one sample of a study of blood T cell repertoires in COVID-19. Generated by immunoSEQ multiplex PCR, the TCRdb table keeps only in-frame clones and is missing some. Of fewer than 500,000 clones listed, around nine tenths are singletons. Input material: peripheral blood. These receptors were collected from a woman under 40 with acute or convalescent COVID-19. Each CDR3 is given without its conserved first and last residue. The order of the fields is V gene, J gene, CDR3 protein.

TRBV7-4	TRBJ2-7	ASSTRDWY
TRBV4-2	TRBJ2-4	ASSPRLEGGAKNIQY
TRBV5-1	TRBJ2-5	ASSSTGTGTETQY
TRBV27	TRBJ1-1	ASERRGSMNTEAF
TRBV18	TRBJ1-2	ASSLDRSYGYT
TRBV24-1	TRBJ2-7	ATSATGRGTAYEQY
TRBV2	TRBJ1-4	ASTGRDQEKLF
TRBV11-2	TRBJ1-4	ASRDRAREKLF
TRBV24-1	TRBJ2-3	ATSDADSTVTQY
TRBV7-6	TRBJ2-5	ASSLLAGGFETQY
TRBV2	TRBJ2-2	ASSGNRVDTGELF
TRBV30	TRBJ1-1	AWIRQEDTEAF
TRBV15	TRBJ2-7	ATSSARDTYEQY
TRBV28	TRBJ2-1	ASSPGLAAGSSYNEQF
TRBV5-1	TRBJ2-7	ASSLEGDRPYEQY
TRBV6-1	TRBJ2-3	ASSEAGTGGRRDTQY